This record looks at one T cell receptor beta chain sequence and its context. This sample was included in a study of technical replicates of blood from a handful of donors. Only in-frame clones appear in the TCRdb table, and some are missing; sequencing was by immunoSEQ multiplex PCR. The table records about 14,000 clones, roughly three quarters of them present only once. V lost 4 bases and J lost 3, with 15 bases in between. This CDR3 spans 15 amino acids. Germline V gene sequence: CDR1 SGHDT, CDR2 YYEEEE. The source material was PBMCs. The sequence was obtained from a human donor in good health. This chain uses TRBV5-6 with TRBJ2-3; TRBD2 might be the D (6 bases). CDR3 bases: TGTGCCAGCAGCCGGAGGGCCGGGGGAACAGATACGCAGTATTTT. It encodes CASSRRAGGTDTQYF. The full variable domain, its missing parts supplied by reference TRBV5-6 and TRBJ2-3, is DAGVTQSPTHLIKTRGQQVTLRCSPKSGHDTVSWYQQALGQGPQFIFQYYEEEERQRGNFPDRFSGHQFPNYSSELNVNALLLGDSALYLCASSRRAGGTDTQYFGPGTRLTVL.